This T cell receptor (beta chain) was sequenced for a study of blood T cell repertoires in COVID-19. About the research overall: Italy, Spain and the United States were the sources of the convalescent and acute COVID-19 samples. Sample material is recorded as cDNA or gDNA derived from T cells, B-cell-depleted T cells, or PBMCs.

The table lists this clone with a few counts. Germline V gene data show CDR1 as MDHEN and CDR2 as SYDVKM. V was pared by 6 bases and J by 1 base, with 6 bases of the junction left unmatched. The CDR3 consists of 15 residues. Per the original methods: Amplification from reference gene primers served as the basis for estimated nucleated cell counts. The protocol was immunoSEQ multiplex PCR, while the TCRdb copy is restricted to in-frame clones and leaves out a portion. Clonal size and the V and J genes are those of that table, whereas D and trimming came from the DNA. The sample consists of roughly 200,000 clones, roughly 84% of them appearing once.

The origin of this receptor is a woman aged 40 to 50 with COVID-19, enrolled during active disease. The chain uses TRBV28 and TRBJ2-5; the match to TRBD2 covers 9 bases. Sequencing was carried out using peripheral blood. The CDR3 DNA follows: TGTGCCAGCAGCGATAGCGGGAGACCCCAAGAGACCCAGTACTTC. Translating it yields CASSDSGRPQETQYF.